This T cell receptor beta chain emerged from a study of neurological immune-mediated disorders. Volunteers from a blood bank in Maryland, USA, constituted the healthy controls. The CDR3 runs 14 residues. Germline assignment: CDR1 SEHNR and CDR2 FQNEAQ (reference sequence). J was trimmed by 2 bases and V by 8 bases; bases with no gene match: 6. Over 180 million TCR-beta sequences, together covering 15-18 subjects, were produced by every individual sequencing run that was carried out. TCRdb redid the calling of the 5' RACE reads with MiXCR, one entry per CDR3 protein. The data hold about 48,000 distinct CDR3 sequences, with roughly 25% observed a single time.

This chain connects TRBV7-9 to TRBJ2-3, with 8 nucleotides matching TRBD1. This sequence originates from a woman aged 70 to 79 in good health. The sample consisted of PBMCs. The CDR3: CASGQGPTTDTQYF. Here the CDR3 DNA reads TGTGCCAGCGGACAGGGACCCACCACAGATACGCAGTATTTT.